This TCR beta chain was captured in a study of blood T cells in healthy people across ages. Sample-barcoded 5' priming and a J-beta primer mix drove a second PCR of about 6 to 12 cycles. TCRdb called the 5' RACE reads again in MiXCR, with one record for every CDR3 protein. The table shows about 1,000,000 distinct CDR3 sequences, with under 45% occurring only once. This CDR3 spans 18 amino acids. Germline lookup yields CDR1 MNHNS and CDR2 SASEGT. V was clipped by 6 bases and J by 3 bases; unmatched bases: 12. Broader study findings: CMV status of donors was unknown, possibly confounding expanded clonotype changes.

As to this clonotype: The antigen is undetermined.

The sequence derives from an older woman in good health. The rearrangement uses TRBV6-1 and TRBJ1-4, with TRBD1 matching over 11 bases. Sequenced: blood. CDR3 in DNA: TGTGCCAGCAGACCGGGACAGGGGGTTTTTAGGTCTAATGAAAAACTGTTTTTT. This sequence encodes CASRPGQGVFRSNEKLFF.